This passage covers 31 T cell receptor beta chains from one sample sequenced in a study of CD8+ T cells in alopecia areata. Treatment reported: oral pan-JAK inhibitor, 5-10 mg twice daily. cDNA serving as the sequencing template came from extracted, reverse transcribed RNA. Sequencing used immunoSEQ multiplex PCR; TCRdb keeps in-frame clones, though not all of them. The sample holds over 150,000 clones, 58% seen once. The input for sequencing was CD4+ T cells sorted from blood, taken at week 24, from a patient treated with tofacitinib. All receptors come from a human donor with alopecia areata.

This clone turned up a few times. The chain uses TRBV18 and TRBJ2-1; TRBD2 matches at 9 bases. Trimming cost V 3 bases and J 1 base; bases outside gene matches: 7. Germline V gene lookup returns CDR1 KGHSH and CDR2 LQKENI. This CDR3 is built from 17 residues. For the CDR3, the DNA is TGTGCCAGCTCACCGGTAGCGGGAGAAAGGTCCTACAATGAGCAGTTCTTC. This sequence encodes CASSPVAGERSYNEQFF.

The chain carries TRBV7-3 and TRBJ2-5, with 13 bases fitting TRBD2. With 4 bases clipped from V and 5 bases from J, the junction kept 13 bases outside the gene matches. Germline loops: CDR1 SGHTA, CDR2 FQGTGA. The length of the CDR3 is 18 residues. CDR3 region: CASSSHGTSGAAWETQYF. Here the CDR3 DNA reads TGTGCCAGCAGCTCACATGGGACTAGCGGGGCCGCCTGGGAGACCCAGTACTTC. The full variable domain, completed using reference TRBV7-3 and TRBJ2-5, is GAGVSQTPSNKVTEKGKYVELRCDPISGHTALYWYRQSLGQGPEFLIYFQGTGAADDSGLPNDRFFAVRPEGSVSTLKIQRTERGDSAVYLCASSSHGTSGAAWETQYFGPGTRLLVL.

This clone appeared once. The rearrangement joins TRBV30 to TRBJ1-3, with 7 bases matching TRBD1. The germline V gene encodes CDR1 GTSNPN and CDR2 SVGIG (reference sequence). The ends lost 3 bases at V and 0 bases at J; junction bases unmatched: 2. The CDR3 extends over 14 amino acids. CDR3 region: CAWRRDSSGNTIYF. In DNA form, the CDR3 reads TGTGCCTGGAGAAGGGACAGCTCTGGAAACACCATATATTTT.

The chain recombines TRBV2 with TRBJ2-7; D possibly matches TRBD1 or TRBD2 (5 bases each). Germline CDR1 SNHLY, CDR2 FYNNEI. V was clipped by 8 bases and J by 1 base, with 18 bases between them. The CDR3 runs 15 residues. CDR3 DNA: TGTGCCAGCGGGGCCCCGAGAGGGGCGTCCTACGAGCAGTACTTC. Residues: CASGAPRGASYEQYF.

This clone was detected once. The CDR3 protein is CASSLSGAGFQETQYF. The CDR3 DNA is TGTGCCAGCAGCTTAAGTGGAGCGGGCTTCCAAGAGACCCAGTACTTC. The V and J genes are TRBV7-3 and TRBJ2-5, with D possibly matching TRBD2 (6 bases). V shed 1 base and J shed 1 base, with 13 bases lying between them. The CDR3 runs to 16 residues. Germline V CDR1 and CDR2: SGHTA, FQGTGA.

V usage is TRBV5-4 and J usage is TRBJ2-6; 11 bases map to TRBD1. Germline V gives CDR1 SGHNT, CDR2 YYREEE (reference sequence). J gave up 2 bases and V 4 bases, and 2 bases lay outside the gene matches. The CDR3 runs 16 residues. CDR3 residues: CASSGQGAAGANVLTF. CDR3 DNA: TGTGCCAGCAGCGGACAGGGGGCTGCTGGGGCCAACGTCCTGACTTTC.

V gene TRBV5-1 combines with J gene TRBJ2-1; tentative D call: TRBD1 (5 bases). V gave up 4 bases and J gave up 10 bases, with 15 bases separating them. CDR3 length: 13 amino acids. Germline values: CDR1 SGHRS, CDR2 YFSETQ. CDR3 sequence (DNA): TGCGCCAGCAGCCCCCAGGGTGCAGGGGAGCAGTTCTTC. It is translated as CASSPQGAGEQFF.

The rearrangement links TRBV10-3 to TRBJ1-2; no clear D gene. The V end lost 4 bases, the J end lost 1 base, and 10 bases lay between the germline ends. CDR1 ENHRY and CDR2 SYGVKD come from the germline V gene. The CDR3 totals 14 residues. For the CDR3, the DNA is TGTGCCATCAGTGCACGGCAGGATAACTATGGCTACACCTTC. It specifies CAISARQDNYGYTF.

V usage is TRBV7-2 and J usage is TRBJ2-1; TRBD2 matches at 9 bases. Germline CDR1 reads SGHTA; CDR2 reads FQGNSA. The CDR3 has 15 amino acids. Trimming cost V 4 bases and J 1 base; bases outside gene matches: 2. The CDR3 nucleotides are TGTGCCAGCAGCTCGACTAGCGGTTCCTACAATGAGCAGTTCTTC. Protein sequence: CASSSTSGSYNEQFF.

The rearrangement links TRBV27 to TRBJ1-1; 9 bases match TRBD1. Per the germline V gene, CDR1 is MNHEY and CDR2 is SMNVEV (reference sequence). This CDR3 spans 14 amino acids. Trimming took 5 bases from V and 5 from J; bases not matched to a gene: 6. The CDR3 DNA follows: TGTGCCAGCAGTCCACAGGGGGCTTGGACTGAAGCTTTCTTT. Translating it yields CASSPQGAWTEAFF.

This clone was counted once. The genes are TRBV5-4 and TRBJ1-1; weak D call: TRBD1 (6 bases). The ends were cut back, 0 bases at V and 1 base at J, with 10 bases in the middle. The germline CDR1 and CDR2 sequences are SGHNT and YYREEE (reference sequence). The CDR3 extends over 15 amino acids. DNA of the CDR3: TGTGCCAGCAGCTTGGACAGGGTTTCGAACACTGAAGCTTTCTTT. Translation: CASSLDRVSNTEAFF.

This clone was observed a handful of times. The chain is built from TRBV28 and TRBJ1-2; D not certain. Trimming removed 9 bases from V and 3 bases from J, with 11 bases in between. CDR3 length: 12 amino acids. Looked up from germline, CDR1 is MDHEN and CDR2 is SYDVKM. CDR3 DNA: TGTGCCAGTGCAAGGAGGGACTATGGCTACACCTTC. Its protein is CASARRDYGYTF.

The sample holds a few counts of this clone. This CDR3 reads CASLLGSGQETQYF. DNA of the CDR3: TGTGCCAGCCTTCTGGGGAGCGGCCAAGAGACCCAGTACTTC. The chain carries TRBV6-5 and TRBJ2-5, with D tentatively TRBD2 (5 bases). CDR3 length: 14 residues. Per the germline V gene, CDR1 is MNHEY and CDR2 is SVGAGI. V dropped 8 bases and J dropped 1 base, with 14 bases sitting between them.

This clone was observed a handful of times. CDR3 loop: CASSRLTGGSTDTQYF. CDR3 coding DNA: TGTGCCAGCAGCCGACTAACGGGGGGAAGCACAGATACGCAGTATTTT. The gene calls are TRBV4-2 and TRBJ2-3; 7 positions agree with TRBD2. The germline gives CDR1 LGHNA, CDR2 YNFKEQ. With V trimmed by 4 bases and J by 0 bases, 7 bases remained unmatched. The CDR3 length is 16 residues.

V is TRBV23-1 and J is TRBJ2-7; D assignment may be TRBD1 or TRBD2 (5 bases each). TRBV23-1 is recorded as an ORF, its role being uncertain. V was trimmed by 1 base and J by 9 bases, leaving 25 bases between them. The CDR3 is 17 residues long. The CDR3 reads CASSQYYEGQPLRRQYF. Written as DNA, the CDR3 is TGCGCCAGCAGTCAATATTATGAGGGGCAGCCACTTCGGAGGCAGTACTTC.

The chain is built from TRBV6-1 and TRBJ2-3; D remains unclear. Germline loops: CDR1 MNHNS, CDR2 SASEGT. The CDR3 is 13 amino acids. V dropped 4 bases and J dropped 5 bases, with 10 bases sitting between them. The CDR3: CASSVGIRDTQYF. CDR3 DNA sequence: TGTGCCAGCAGTGTTGGGATAAGAGATACGCAGTATTTT.

This clone showed up just once. This chain joins TRBV7-3 and TRBJ2-5, with D perhaps matching TRBD1 (6 bases). Per germline, CDR1 SGHTA and CDR2 FQGTGA. The CDR3 is made up of 13 amino acids. Trimming stripped 5 bases from V and 2 bases from J, with 9 bases between. CDR3 in amino acids: CASSQQGQETQYF. In nucleotides, the CDR3 is TGTGCCAGCAGCCAACAGGGTCAAGAGACCCAGTACTTC.

This chain connects TRBV19 to TRBJ2-1; 9 nucleotides match TRBD1. The CDR3 length is 12 residues. Trimming took 9 bases from V and 7 from J; bases not matched to a gene: 4. Germline V gene sequence: CDR1 LNHDA, CDR2 SQIVND (reference sequence). The CDR3, as DNA: TGTGCCAGCGGGACAGGGACGAATGAGCAGTTCTTC. Translated: CASGTGTNEQFF. The full variable domain, completed using reference TRBV19 and TRBJ2-1, is DGGITQSPKYLFRKEGQNVTLSCEQNLNHDAMYWYRQDPGQGLRLIYYSQIVNDFQKGDIAEGYSVSREKKESFPLTVTSAQKNPTAFYLCASGTGTNEQFFGPGTRLTVL.

V usage is TRBV6-5 and J usage is TRBJ1-2, with D uncertain. The germline gives CDR1 MNHEY, CDR2 SVGAGI. The CDR3 runs 14 residues. V lost 2 bases to trimming and J lost 0 bases, with 7 bases between them. The CDR3 region is CASSYDGANYGYTF. The CDR3 nucleotides read TGTGCCAGCAGTTACGACGGAGCTAACTATGGCTACACCTTC.

V is TRBV7-2 and J is TRBJ2-7; D gene uncertain. This CDR3 has 13 amino acids. The V end was cut by 2 bases, the J end by 7 bases, with 12 bases between. Germline loops: CDR1 SGHTA, CDR2 FQGNSA. CDR3 in amino acids: CASSLNPRTEQYF. The CDR3 DNA sequence: TGTGCCAGCAGCTTAAACCCCCGAACGGAGCAGTACTTC.

The chain uses TRBV18 and TRBJ1-5; possibly TRBD1 for D (6 bases). V was trimmed by 1 base and J by 5 bases, leaving 12 bases between them. The CDR3 is made up of 15 amino acids. Germline loops: CDR1 KGHSH, CDR2 LQKENI. CDR3 sequence (DNA): TGTGCCAGCTCACCACAAGCAGGGGCCGATCAGCCCCAGCATTTT. It yields the protein CASSPQAGADQPQHF.

The chain links TRBV29-1 to TRBJ1-5; D is unclear. V was trimmed by 6 bases and J by 5 bases, leaving 14 bases between them. The CDR3 length is 13 residues. Germline V gives CDR1 SQVTM, CDR2 ANQGSEA. CDR3 bases: TGCAGCGTCCTCGCGGAGGTAGATCAGCCCCAGCATTTT. Translated, it gives CSVLAEVDQPQHF.

The CDR3: CAWTGQGFSGYTF. CDR3 DNA sequence: TGTGCCTGGACGGGACAGGGATTCTCTGGCTACACCTTC. V gene TRBV30 combines with J gene TRBJ1-2; 9 nucleotides match TRBD1. The germline CDR1 and CDR2 sequences are GTSNPN and SVGIG (reference sequence). The V gene end was trimmed by 4 bases and the J gene end by 7 bases; junction bases not matched to a gene: 7. The CDR3 runs 13 residues.

The CDR3 region has the DNA TGTGCCCTCCAAGCAGGGGAGAGCGAGCAGTACTTC. Translation gives CALQAGESEQYF. The genes are TRBV10-3 and TRBJ2-7, with D possibly being TRBD1 (6 bases). The length of the CDR3 is 12 residues. The germline gives CDR1 ENHRY, CDR2 SYGVKD. V was shortened by 11 bases and J by 6 bases, with 17 bases between the two germline ends.

The CDR3 region has the DNA TGCAGCGTTGAGCCTAGCGCTACCAGGGAGACCCAGTACTTC. Protein product: CSVEPSATRETQYF. The chain uses TRBV29-1 and TRBJ2-5; possibly TRBD2 for D (6 bases). This CDR3 contains 14 residues. Between the trimmed V and J ends, which lost 3 bases and 5 bases, there was a span of 16 bases. Germline V gene sequence: CDR1 SQVTM, CDR2 ANQGSEA.

This clone was observed a handful of times. V is TRBV25-1 and J is TRBJ2-2, with unresolved D. Germline values: CDR1 MGHDK, CDR2 SYGVNS. With 5 bases removed from V and 3 bases from J, the gap between germline ends came to 13 bases. This CDR3 spans 15 amino acids. The CDR3 nucleotides are TGTGCCAGCAGTTCGGGCTATCGGGACACCGGGGAGCTGTTTTTT. Translation gives CASSSGYRDTGELFF.

This clone has only one observation. V and J are TRBV9 and TRBJ2-5, with 10 bases lining up with TRBD1. Germline-derived CDR1 and CDR2 are SGDLS and YYNGEE. The CDR3 is 16 amino acids. The J segment lost 2 bases and the V segment lost 0 bases, leaving 4 bases of the junction unmatched. The CDR3 reads CASSVGRTGGQETQYF. CDR3 coding DNA: TGTGCCAGCAGCGTAGGTAGGACAGGGGGACAAGAGACCCAGTACTTC.

V and J are TRBV7-2 and TRBJ1-1; no clear D gene. From germline, CDR1 is SGHTA and CDR2 FQGNSA. This CDR3 is 12 amino acids long. Trimming cost V 6 bases and J 1 base, with 6 bases left between them. The CDR3 here is CASSQPNTEAFF. For the CDR3, the DNA is TGTGCCAGCAGTCAACCGAACACTGAAGCTTTCTTT.

V is TRBV30 and J is TRBJ2-3; the match to TRBD2 covers 9 bases. The CDR3 extends over 12 amino acids. Per the germline V gene, CDR1 is GTSNPN and CDR2 is SVGIG (reference sequence). Trimming removed 1 base from V and 15 bases from J; junction bases left unmatched: 8. Here the CDR3 DNA reads TGTGCCTGGAGTGAACTCGGGACTAGCACATATTTT. Its protein is CAWSELGTSTYF.

As DNA, the CDR3 is TGCGCCAGCAGTCGCCCCATCTACGGGGAGGGTCCTCAGCCCCAGCATTTT. This codes for CASSRPIYGEGPQPQHF. The chain is built from TRBV23-1 and TRBJ1-5; D not certain. TRBV23-1 is marked as an open reading frame, function uncertain. The CDR3 is 17 residues long. Trimming cost V 4 bases and J 6 bases, with 22 bases left between them.

The genes are TRBV30 and TRBJ2-1, with D uncertain. Trimming pared 0 bases from V and 15 bases from J, leaving 18 bases between. Per the germline V gene, CDR1 is GTSNPN and CDR2 is SVGIG (reference sequence). There are 13 residues in the CDR3. The CDR3, as DNA: TGTGCCTGGAGTGTATCGTTGGCGGTCTGGCCGTTCTTC. Residues: CAWSVSLAVWPFF.